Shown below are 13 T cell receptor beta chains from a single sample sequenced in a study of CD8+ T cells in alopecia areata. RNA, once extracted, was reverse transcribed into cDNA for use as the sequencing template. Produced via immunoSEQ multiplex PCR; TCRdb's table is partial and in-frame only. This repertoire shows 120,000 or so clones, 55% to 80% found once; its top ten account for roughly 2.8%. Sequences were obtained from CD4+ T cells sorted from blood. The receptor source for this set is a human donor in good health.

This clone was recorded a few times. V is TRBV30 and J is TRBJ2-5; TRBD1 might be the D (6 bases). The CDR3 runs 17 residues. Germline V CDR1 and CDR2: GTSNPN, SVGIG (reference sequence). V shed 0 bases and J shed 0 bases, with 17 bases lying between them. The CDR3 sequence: CAWSVPGQSKYQETQYF. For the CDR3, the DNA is TGTGCCTGGAGTGTACCAGGACAGTCCAAGTACCAAGAGACCCAGTACTTC.

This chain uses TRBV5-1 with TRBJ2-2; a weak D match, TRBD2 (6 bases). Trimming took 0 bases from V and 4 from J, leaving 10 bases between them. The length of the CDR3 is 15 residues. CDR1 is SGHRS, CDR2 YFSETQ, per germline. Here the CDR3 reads CASSLDFGGTGELFF. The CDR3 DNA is TGCGCCAGCAGCTTGGACTTCGGGGGCACCGGGGAGCTGTTTTTT.

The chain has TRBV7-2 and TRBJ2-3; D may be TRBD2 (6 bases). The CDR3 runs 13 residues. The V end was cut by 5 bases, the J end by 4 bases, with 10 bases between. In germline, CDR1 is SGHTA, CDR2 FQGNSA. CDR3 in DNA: TGTGCCAGCAGCCACCCGGGGGCAGATACGCAGTATTTT. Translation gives CASSHPGADTQYF.

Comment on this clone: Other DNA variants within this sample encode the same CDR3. The CDR3 spells CAWSAEETQYF. CDR3 coding DNA: TGTGCCTGGAGTGCAGAGGAGACCCAGTACTTC. This rearrangement joins TRBV30 to TRBJ2-5; D unclear. The CDR3 has 11 residues. The germline V and J ends were trimmed by 1 base and 5 bases, with 5 bases remaining between them. Germline V gene data show CDR1 as GTSNPN and CDR2 as SVGIG (reference sequence).

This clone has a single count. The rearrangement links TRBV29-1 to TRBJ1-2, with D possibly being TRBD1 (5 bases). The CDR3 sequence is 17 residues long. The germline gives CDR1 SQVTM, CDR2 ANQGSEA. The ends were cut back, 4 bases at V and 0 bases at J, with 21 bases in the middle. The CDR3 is CSVVPGAQHWTNYGYTF. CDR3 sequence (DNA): TGCAGCGTTGTTCCCGGGGCCCAACATTGGACTAACTATGGCTACACCTTC.

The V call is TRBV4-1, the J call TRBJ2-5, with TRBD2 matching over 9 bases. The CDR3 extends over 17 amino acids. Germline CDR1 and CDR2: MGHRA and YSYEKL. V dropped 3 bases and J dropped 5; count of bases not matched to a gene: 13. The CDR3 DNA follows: TGCGCCAGCAGCCATATCGGGCGGGGGGGCCGCTGGGAGACCCAGTACTTC. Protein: CASSHIGRGGRWETQYF.

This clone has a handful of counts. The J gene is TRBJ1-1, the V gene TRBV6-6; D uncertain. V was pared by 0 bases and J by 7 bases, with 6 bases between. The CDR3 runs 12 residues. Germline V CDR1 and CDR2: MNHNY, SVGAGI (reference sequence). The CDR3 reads CASSYSSSEAFF. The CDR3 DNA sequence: TGTGCCAGCAGTTACTCGAGCAGTGAAGCTTTCTTT.

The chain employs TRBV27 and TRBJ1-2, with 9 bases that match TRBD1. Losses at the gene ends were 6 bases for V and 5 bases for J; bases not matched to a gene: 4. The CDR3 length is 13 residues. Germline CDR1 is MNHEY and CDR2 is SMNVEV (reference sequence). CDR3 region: CASRRTGAYGYTF. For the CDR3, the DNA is TGTGCCAGCAGGCGGACAGGGGCGTATGGCTACACCTTC.

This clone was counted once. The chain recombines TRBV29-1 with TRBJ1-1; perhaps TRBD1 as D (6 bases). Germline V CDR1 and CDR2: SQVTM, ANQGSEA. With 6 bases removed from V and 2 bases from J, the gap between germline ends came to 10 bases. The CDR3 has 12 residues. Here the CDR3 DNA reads TGCAGCGTCGGGACACACAACACTGAAGCTTTCTTT. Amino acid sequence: CSVGTHNTEAFF.

The CDR3 protein is CASSLQGAPNEKLFF. CDR3 coding DNA: TGTGCCAGCAGTTTACAGGGGGCCCCTAATGAAAAACTGTTTTTT. V gene TRBV27 combines with J gene TRBJ1-4; 8 bases are a match to TRBD1. Germline-derived CDR1 and CDR2 are MNHEY and SMNVEV (reference sequence). CDR3 length: 15 residues. With 2 bases clipped from V and 3 bases from J, the junction kept 2 bases outside the gene matches.

The CDR3 is CASSPKRDGYTF. The CDR3 region has the DNA TGTGCCAGCTCACCCAAACGGGATGGCTACACCTTC. The genes are TRBV18 and TRBJ1-2, with D hard to call. Deletions cut 3 bases from V and 6 bases from J, with 8 bases between. In germline, CDR1 is KGHSH, CDR2 LQKENI. The CDR3 is 12 amino acids.

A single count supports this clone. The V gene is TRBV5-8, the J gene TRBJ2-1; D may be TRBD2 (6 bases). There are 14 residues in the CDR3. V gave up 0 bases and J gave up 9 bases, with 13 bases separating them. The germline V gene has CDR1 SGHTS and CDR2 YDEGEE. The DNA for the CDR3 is TGTGCCAGCAGCTTGGGGGTGAAGGGAGGTGAGCAGTTCTTC. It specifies CASSLGVKGGEQFF.

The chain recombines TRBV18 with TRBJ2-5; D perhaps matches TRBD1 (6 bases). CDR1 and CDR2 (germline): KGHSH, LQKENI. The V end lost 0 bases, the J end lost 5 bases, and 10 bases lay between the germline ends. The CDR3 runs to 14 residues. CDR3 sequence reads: CASSPPSQGETQYF. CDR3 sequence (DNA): TGTGCCAGCTCACCACCGAGTCAGGGGGAGACCCAGTACTTC.